These T cell receptor beta chains were read from a single sample in a study of blood T cell repertoires in COVID-19. Using immunoSEQ multiplex PCR, the repertoire was profiled, and TCRdb retains in-frame clones only, with some absent. The profile covers 200,000 to 250,000 clones, with roughly 90% appearing a single time and 1.9% taken by the ten largest. Sample: peripheral blood. These receptors all come from a man between 35 and 55 years old with active or convalescent COVID-19. CDR3s leave out the opening cysteine and the closing phenylalanine or tryptophan. Where a row states a size, it is once, few, many or the class of an expanded clone; other rows omit it.

cdr3_length v_call clone_size cdr3_aa
12 TRBV23-1 - ASSHPDFPNEQF
11 TRBV9 - ASSGTGEFPAF
12 TRBV18 - ASSPDRGNAEAF
12 TRBV19 - ASSSGTGRYEQY
11 TRBV19 - ASSTRQGVEAF
15 TRBV10-3 - AISESAGGWNTGELF
13 TRBV7-9 - ASSLGDRGHGEQY
13 TRBV4-2 - ASSQAPREFDEQF
14 TRBV19 - ASSMPRGQGRETQY
14 TRBV19 - ASSISRGQGQYEQY
14 TRBV19 - ASSLRQTYMNTEAF
11 TRBV6-6 - ASEQGPATEAF
13 TRBV5-1 - ASSLASGVNTEAF
10 TRBV6-5 - ATTGTPYEQY
13 TRBV3-1/TRBV3-2 - ASSPGLALSYEQY
18 TRBV3-1/TRBV3-2 - ASSQVLGAGASNIYNEQF
13 TRBV28 once ASSSKGVPGYGYT
13 TRBV5-1 - ASSLATDAHYGYT
15 TRBV6-6 few ASSLDRGRDLNSPLH
12 TRBV4-1 - ASSRGGTGNGYT
13 TRBV19 - ASSISSGIYNEQF
11 TRBV5-1 - ASSLERNYGYT
14 TRBV28 - ASSLGPASTNEKLF
11 TRBV28 - ASRPHQGPEAF
13 TRBV28 - ASSLLRGRNSPLH
13 TRBV9 few ASSLIGTAYNEQF
15 TRBV7-9 - ASSGRDRAKSGNTIY
14 TRBV6-5 - ASSYGIRGVPGELF
12 TRBV10-1 - ASSEGRGNQPQH
14 TRBV6-4 - ASSDRDRTMNTEAF
12 TRBV7-8 - ASSDEQRGNEQF
14 TRBV7-3 - ASSRGGNSGANVLT
12 TRBV27 once ASSLNGENTEAF
14 TRBV3-1/TRBV3-2 - ASSQDQGHTNTEAF
12 TRBV5-1 - ASRDSSGANVLT
16 TRBV5-1 - ASSLNRISTGAQETQY
12 TRBV10-2 - ASKTERDYNEQF
12 TRBV2 - ASRTDSLNTEAF
18 TRBV28 once ASSLQDRQLALSSYNEQF
9 TRBV29-1 - SVGVNTEAF
15 TRBV5-1 - ASSLDRGRFGANVLT
14 TRBV28 - ASRPQGASGAYEQY
13 TRBV6-2/TRBV6-3 - ASSWGGVGRNEQF
11 TRBV5-1 - ASSFTGEAPLH
13 TRBV5-1 - ASSHLGRGTDTQY
13 TRBV2 - ASSGQGNSNQPQH
11 TRBV10-1 - ASGENSNQPQH
14 TRBV13 - ASSFRAGNSGNTIY
11 TRBV28 - ASSSSGYTEAF
13 TRBV3-1/TRBV3-2 - ASSWVSSGSNEQF
10 TRBV7-6 - ASSHTTNEQF
12 TRBV3-1/TRBV3-2 - ASSQDWTGNEQF
11 TRBV5-1 - ASRRYEIGELF
13 TRBV7-2 - ASSLVAGGYETQY
12 TRBV28 - ASRHRAGANVLT
13 TRBV28 - ASSGLAGVLYEQF
13 TRBV5-3 few ARSRVSRGTGELF
11 TRBV30 once AWSSQAPEKLF
10 TRBV19 - ASSISRSGYT
14 TRBV7-8 - ASSSPAASYTDTQY